The 17 T cell receptor beta chains presented below share a single source sample, sequenced in a study of T cell changes during pregnancy in multiple sclerosis. TCRdb's table, derived via immunoSEQ multiplex PCR, lists solely in-frame clones and lacks some. The sample shows tens of thousands of clones, 90% of them seen only once. The sample in question was peripheral blood, obtained in the first trimester of pregnancy. These receptors all come from a female donor in good health, enrolled as a control in a pregnancy study.

The rearrangement links TRBV5-1 to TRBJ1-6; D is possibly TRBD1 (6 bases). The germline gives CDR1 SGHRS, CDR2 YFSETQ. The CDR3 consists of 15 residues. V lost 1 base and J 7 bases, leaving 12 bases between the germline ends. The CDR3 reads CASSLQGQPNSPLHF. CDR3 in DNA: TGCGCCAGCAGCTTGCAGGGGCAGCCCAATTCACCCCTCCACTTT.

V is TRBV4-2 and J is TRBJ2-7; weak D call: TRBD2 (6 bases). Germline V gene lookup returns CDR1 LGHNA and CDR2 YNFKEQ. Trimming stripped 1 base from V and 8 bases from J, with 21 bases between. CDR3 size: 16 residues. The CDR3 reads CASSQVGSEGSSKQYF. The CDR3 DNA reads as TGTGCCAGCAGCCAAGTAGGATCGGAGGGTTCAAGTAAGCAGTACTTC.

The chain is built from TRBV7-3 and TRBJ2-1; D is unclear. V was clipped by 6 bases and J by 5 bases, with 11 bases between them. CDR1 and CDR2 from the germline V gene are SGHTA and FQGTGA. This CDR3 has 13 residues. This CDR3 is CASSKLENNEQFF. The DNA for the CDR3 is TGTGCCAGCAGTAAACTTGAAAACAATGAGCAGTTCTTC.

V gene TRBV6-5 combines with J gene TRBJ2-7; maybe TRBD1 (5 bases). V was trimmed by 1 base and J by 4 bases, leaving 11 bases between them. Germline assignment: CDR1 MNHEY and CDR2 SVGAGI. CDR3 size: 14 residues. CDR3 DNA sequence: TGTGCCAGCAGTTACTTAGGGGCAGGGTACGAGCAGTACTTC. Translated: CASSYLGAGYEQYF.

This clone is a singleton in its sample. V is TRBV10-2 and J is TRBJ2-2; a possible D gene is TRBD1 (6 bases). CDR1 WSHSY and CDR2 SAAADI come from the germline V gene. This CDR3 is 13 amino acids long. Between the trimmed V and J ends, which lost 5 bases and 8 bases, there was a span of 12 bases. CDR3 sequence reads: CASSRQVLGELFF. CDR3 DNA: TGCGCCAGCAGTCGACAGGTGTTAGGGGAGCTGTTTTTT.

V and J are TRBV2 and TRBJ1-5; perhaps TRBD1 as D (5 bases). V shed 4 bases and J shed 4 bases, with 14 bases lying between them. The CDR3 contains 15 residues. The germline gives CDR1 SNHLY, CDR2 FYNNEI. CDR3 coding DNA: TGTGCCAGCAGTGTGGAAGGGGCTTGGAATCAGCCCCAGCATTTT. It specifies CASSVEGAWNQPQHF. The whole variable domain, remainder taken from reference TRBV2 and TRBJ1-5, is EPEVTQTPSHQVTQMGQEVILRCVPISNHLYFYWYRQILGQKVEFLVSFYNNEISEKSEIFDDQFSVERPDGSNFTLKIRSTKLEDSAMYFCASSVEGAWNQPQHFGDGTRLSIL.

The V and J genes are TRBV2 and TRBJ1-3; TRBD1 might be the D (5 bases). Trimming removed 2 bases at V and 1 base at J, with 9 bases between. CDR1 is SNHLY, CDR2 FYNNEI, per germline. This CDR3 has 15 residues. CDR3 nucleotide sequence: TGTGCCAGCAGTGAAAGACAGTCGTCTGGAAACACCATATATTTT. Its protein is CASSERQSSGNTIYF. The variable domain in full, with the rest retrieved from reference TRBV2 and TRBJ1-3, is EPEVTQTPSHQVTQMGQEVILRCVPISNHLYFYWYRQILGQKVEFLVSFYNNEISEKSEIFDDQFSVERPDGSNFTLKIRSTKLEDSAMYFCASSERQSSGNTIYFGEGSWLTVV.

The V and J genes are TRBV5-8 and TRBJ1-1; no reliable D call. V lost 7 bases and J lost 1, with 11 bases in between. Germline CDR1 reads SGHTS; CDR2 reads YDEGEE. The CDR3 is made up of 13 amino acids. CDR3 sequence (DNA): TGTGCCAGCCCCCCCTTCCCGAACACTGAAGCTTTCTTT. Protein product: CASPPFPNTEAFF. The complete variable domain, with remaining parts taken from reference TRBV5-8 and TRBJ1-1, reads EAGVTQSPTHLIKTRGQQATLRCSPISGHTSVYWYQQALGLGLQFLLWYDEGEERNRGNFPPRFSGRQFPNYSSELNVNALELEDSALYLCASPPFPNTEAFFGQGTRLTVV.

This clone was detected only once. The chain links TRBV5-5 to TRBJ2-7; D remains ambiguous. This CDR3 has 15 amino acids. Trimming took 0 bases from V and 0 from J, leaving 10 bases between them. Germline V lookup: CDR1 SGHKS, CDR2 YYEKEE (reference sequence). CDR3 in amino acids: CASSLVSGNSYEQYF. The CDR3 nucleotides read TGTGCCAGCAGCTTGGTATCAGGAAACTCCTACGAGCAGTACTTC.

The table lists this clone with a few counts. The J gene is TRBJ1-2, the V gene TRBV7-8; D may be TRBD1 (5 bases). The CDR3 covers 14 residues. Germline V CDR1 and CDR2: SGHVS, FQNEAQ. V was trimmed by 5 bases and J by 4 bases, leaving 14 bases between them. The CDR3 sequence: CASSPSREIYGYTF. The DNA for the CDR3 is TGTGCCAGCAGCCCCTCCAGGGAAATCTATGGCTACACCTTC.

The rearrangement links TRBV14 to TRBJ1-1; 7 bases map to TRBD1. Germline V gives CDR1 SGHDN, CDR2 FVKESK. Trimming cost V 4 bases and J 12 bases; bases outside gene matches: 8. The CDR3 contains 12 residues. Here the CDR3 DNA reads TGTGCCAGCAGCCCTCGGACAGGTAGAACTTTCTTT. It yields the protein CASSPRTGRTFF.

The rearrangement uses TRBV6-1 and TRBJ1-2; possible D gene TRBD1, 5 bases. V was shortened by 0 bases and J by 0 bases, with 8 bases between the two germline ends. The CDR3 has 15 amino acids. CDR1 is MNHNS and CDR2 is SASEGT in the germline V gene. CDR3 DNA: TGTGCCAGCAGTGAAGCGGCGGGGGCTAACTATGGCTACACCTTC. Translation: CASSEAAGANYGYTF.

The chain has TRBV5-1 and TRBJ2-2; D might be TRBD1 (5 bases). Germline CDR1 is SGHRS and CDR2 is YFSETQ. The CDR3 sequence is 15 residues long. Trimming removed 4 bases at V and 4 bases at J, with 14 bases between. The CDR3 is CASSPPTVTTGELFF. The CDR3 DNA reads TGCGCCAGCAGCCCACCGACAGTAACCACCGGGGAGCTGTTTTTT.

The genes are TRBV7-8 and TRBJ1-2; D may be TRBD1 (5 bases). CDR1 is SGHVS, CDR2 FQNEAQ, per germline. V shed 3 bases and J shed 0 bases, with 8 bases lying between them. The CDR3 is 14 amino acids. As DNA, the CDR3 is TGTGCCAGCAGCTTCTCGGACACTAACTATGGCTACACCTTC. Protein product: CASSFSDTNYGYTF.

This clone was recorded once. The chain employs TRBV6-5 and TRBJ2-1, with TRBD2 matching over 11 bases. The CDR3 contains 16 residues. The junction had 9 bases not matched to a gene; V was cut back by 4 bases and J by 7 bases. Germline V CDR1 and CDR2: MNHEY, SVGAGI. Here the CDR3 reads CASSSLSGGAGNEQFF. DNA for the CDR3: TGTGCCAGCAGTTCTCTTAGCGGGGGGGCCGGAAATGAGCAGTTCTTC.

This clone was seen only once. This chain uses TRBV18 with TRBJ1-4; no reliable D call. CDR1 and CDR2 from the germline V gene are KGHSH and LQKENI. V lost 10 bases and J lost 0, with 9 bases in between. CDR3 size: 13 residues. CDR3 sequence reads: CATADATNEKLFF. The CDR3 nucleotides are TGTGCCACCGCGGATGCAACTAATGAAAAACTGTTTTTT.

V usage is TRBV19 and J usage is TRBJ2-3; D is undetermined. The germline V and J ends were trimmed by 0 bases and 6 bases, with 10 bases remaining between them. The CDR3 consists of 14 residues. Germline CDR1 reads LNHDA; CDR2 reads SQIVND (reference sequence). CDR3 sequence reads: CASSIETPRDTQYF. CDR3 in DNA: TGTGCCAGTAGTATAGAAACCCCGAGGGATACGCAGTATTTT. Based on the CDR3 plus reference TRBV19 and TRBJ2-3, the full variable domain is DGGITQSPKYLFRKEGQNVTLSCEQNLNHDAMYWYRQDPGQGLRLIYYSQIVNDFQKGDIAEGYSVSREKKESFPLTVTSAQKNPTAFYLCASSIETPRDTQYFGPGTRLTVL.